This T cell receptor (beta chain) was retrieved from a study of T cells in Graves' hyperthyroidism and ophthalmopathy. From RNA transcripts, TCR beta CDR3 regions were amplified. The HTBI primer set served for first-round RT-PCR of the TCR CDR3. TCRdb analysed the multiplex PCR reads with MiXCR anew, one entry per CDR3 protein. The profile covers 500,000 to 700,000 distinct CDR3 sequences, with approximately 15% appearing a single time and under 20% taken by the ten largest. Per the germline V gene, CDR1 is PRHDT and CDR2 is FYEKMQ (reference sequence). The CDR3 has 16 amino acids. V trimming: 5 bases; J trimming: 2 bases; junction bases outside the gene matches: 3. Hyperthyroidism had been newly diagnosed in patients aged 18 to 65, and its duration was under 2 months. Those patients with uncontrolled infection, other autoimmune disease, pregnancy or lactation were excluded. Clinical symptoms, serum thyroxine, TRAb, thyroid ultrasound and orbital computed tomography established diagnosis.

The study's findings and limits: The majority of expanded thyroid clonotypes above 0.001 also appeared in blood.

This clonotype was counted a few times. Antigen unknown. J is TRBJ2-5 and V is TRBV13; 15 bases fit TRBD2. This TCR was sampled from a woman under 30 with Graves' hyperthyroidism. The specimen sequenced was blood. The CDR3 loop reads CASSHGLAGGQETQYF. The CDR3 DNA is TGTGCCAGCAGCCACGGACTAGCGGGGGGGCAAGAGACCCAGTACTTC.